The 32 T cell receptor beta chains reported below all come from one sample, sequenced in a study of cytomegalovirus exposure and HLA in healthy donors (dated by TCRdb to the late 2010s). The protocol used for the library was the immunoSEQ multiplex PCR assay. A mixture of 60 forward primers for TCR Vbeta segments and 13 reverse primers for TCR Jbeta segments was used in the multiplex PCR. TCRdb's version of the immuneACCESS table is confined to in-frame rearrangements and falls short of the full clone set. An unresolved V gene accounts for under half of the shortfall where checked; the remainder is of unknown origin. In this sample the table shows around 100,000 clones, about 80% of which occur a single time. The ten largest clones capture approximately 3.1% of the sample. Sequenced sample: PBMCs. Every receptor here comes from a woman under 30 in good health and CMV-seropositive.

The CDR3 here is CASSSIYEQYF. CDR3 sequence (DNA): TGTGCCAGCAGCTCTATCTACGAGCAGTACTTC. This chain uses TRBV6-5 with TRBJ2-7; D unresolved. CDR3 length equals 11 residues. The germline V and J ends were trimmed by 6 bases and 3 bases, with 6 bases remaining between them. Germline V gene sequence: CDR1 MNHEY, CDR2 SVGAGI.

V and J are TRBV6-1 and TRBJ2-7; TRBD2 might be the D (6 bases). The germline CDR1 and CDR2 sequences are MNHNS and SASEGT. CDR3 length equals 14 residues. Trimming shortened V by 6 bases and J by 3 bases, and 15 bases separated the two germline ends. CDR3 sequence: CASSRLGGLYEQYF. Here the CDR3 DNA reads TGTGCCAGCAGCAGACTAGGAGGCCTCTACGAGCAGTACTTC.

V gene TRBV27 combines with J gene TRBJ2-7; 8 nucleotides agree with TRBD1. J was trimmed by 2 bases and V by 5 bases; bases with no gene match: 5. The CDR3 extends over 14 amino acids. In germline, CDR1 is MNHEY, CDR2 SMNVEV (reference sequence). For the CDR3, the DNA is TGTGCCAGCAGTATACGACAGGGGACCTACGAGCAGTACTTC. Its translation: CASSIRQGTYEQYF.

The V call is TRBV6-1, the J call TRBJ2-3; tentative D call: TRBD1 (5 bases). The CDR3 length is 13 residues. Between the trimmed V and J ends, which lost 0 bases and 6 bases, there was a span of 7 bases. Per the germline V gene, CDR1 is MNHNS and CDR2 is SASEGT. The CDR3 here is CASSEAPGDTQYF. The CDR3 bases are TGTGCCAGCAGTGAAGCCCCAGGGGATACGCAGTATTTT.

The chain recombines TRBV14 with TRBJ2-2; tentatively, D is TRBD1 (6 bases). The CDR3 runs to 16 residues. The germline V gene encodes CDR1 SGHDN and CDR2 FVKESK. Trimming cost V 0 bases and J 5 bases, with 13 bases left between them. In DNA, the CDR3 is TGTGCCAGCAGCCAAGAGCTGGACAGAAGAACCGGGGAGCTGTTTTTT. Its protein product is CASSQELDRRTGELFF.

The rearrangement joins TRBV4-2 to TRBJ2-5, with 9 bases matching TRBD2. This CDR3 contains 17 residues. The germline gives CDR1 LGHNA, CDR2 YNFKEQ. Trimming at V came to 0 bases and at J to 4 bases, leaving 9 bases not matched to a gene. The CDR3 DNA reads TGTGCCAGCAGCCAAGACCCGGAAGCGGGAGGCCGAGAGACCCAGTACTTC. As protein: CASSQDPEAGGRETQYF.

The chain employs TRBV27 and TRBJ2-4; D perhaps matches TRBD2 (5 bases). This CDR3 comprises 15 residues. The V gene's germline CDR1 is MNHEY and CDR2 SMNVEV (reference sequence). Trimming left V 4 bases short and J 3 bases short, with 13 bases between. CDR3 loop: CASSSLAGNKNIQYF. In DNA form, the CDR3 reads TGTGCCAGCAGTTCCCTTGCCGGGAACAAAAACATTCAGTACTTC.

This clone has a single count. DNA of the CDR3: TGCGCCAGCAGCTTGACAGGGTTCAGAGATACGCAGTATTTT. As protein: CASSLTGFRDTQYF. The chain uses TRBV5-1 and TRBJ2-3, with TRBD1 as a possible D gene (6 bases). This CDR3 contains 14 residues. With 1 base removed from V and 5 bases from J, the gap between germline ends came to 11 bases. In germline, CDR1 is SGHRS, CDR2 YFSETQ.

This clone has a handful of counts. CDR3 nucleotides: TGTGCCTGGAGGCCAGACAGTGGAAACACCATATATTTT. Translation gives CAWRPDSGNTIYF. The chain recombines TRBV30 with TRBJ1-3; D is possibly TRBD1 (5 bases). The CDR3 length is 13 residues. Trimming removed 3 bases from V and 3 bases from J, with 9 bases in between. The germline CDR1 and CDR2 sequences are GTSNPN and SVGIG (reference sequence).

The V call is TRBV5-6, the J call TRBJ2-7; 10 positions agree with TRBD1. Germline CDR1 reads SGHDT; CDR2 reads YYEEEE. The junction had 3 bases not matched to a gene; V was cut back by 2 bases and J by 4 bases. The CDR3 has 14 residues. CDR3 sequence reads: CASSFGTGVYEQYF. CDR3 nucleotide sequence: TGTGCCAGCAGCTTTGGGACAGGGGTATACGAGCAGTACTTC.

The V call is TRBV5-8, the J call TRBJ1-4; D remains ambiguous. This CDR3 is 14 amino acids long. With 5 bases removed from V and 0 bases from J, the gap between germline ends came to 8 bases. Per germline, CDR1 SGHTS and CDR2 YDEGEE. The CDR3 loop reads CASRHRATNEKLFF. The CDR3 region has the DNA TGTGCCAGCAGACACAGAGCAACTAATGAAAAACTGTTTTTT.

The chain uses TRBV5-6 and TRBJ2-7; 7 bases map to TRBD2. Trimming at V came to 4 bases and at J to 0 bases, leaving 7 bases not matched to a gene. CDR1 and CDR2 from the germline V gene are SGHDT and YYEEEE. The CDR3 loop spans 15 amino acids. The CDR3 DNA is TGTGCCAGCAGCGCCTGGGGCGGGAGCTCCTACGAGCAGTACTTC. Translated, it gives CASSAWGGSSYEQYF.

This clone has just a few counts. The chain has TRBV2 and TRBJ1-4; D gene ambiguous. The CDR3 spans 14 residues. Trimming left V 7 bases short and J 5 bases short, with 14 bases between. Germline CDR1 reads SNHLY; CDR2 reads FYNNEI. The CDR3 region has the DNA TGTGCCAGCACTCCCTTGTTCCTAAATGAAAAACTGTTTTTT. This gives the protein CASTPLFLNEKLFF.

This clone was counted only a few times. The rearrangement joins TRBV5-1 to TRBJ2-5; TRBD1 agrees at 10 bases. Germline V CDR1 and CDR2: SGHRS, YFSETQ. The CDR3 runs to 15 residues. The ends lost 4 bases at V and 5 bases at J; junction bases unmatched: 8. The CDR3 DNA follows: TGCGCCAGCAGCCCGATCGGGACAGGGGAGGAGACCCAGTACTTC. This translates into CASSPIGTGEETQYF.

This clone was seen a few times. The V and J genes are TRBV11-2 and TRBJ1-1; 8 positions agree with TRBD1. The CDR3 runs 15 residues. Germline V CDR1 and CDR2: SGHAT, FQNNGV. J gave up 0 bases and V 5 bases, and 5 bases lay outside the gene matches. In DNA, the CDR3 is TGTGCCAGCAGCCCCGGGACAGGCTTGAACACTGAAGCTTTCTTT. Translating it yields CASSPGTGLNTEAFF. The variable domain in full, with the rest retrieved from reference TRBV11-2 and TRBJ1-1, is EAGVAQSPRYKIIEKRQSVAFWCNPISGHATLYWYQQILGQGPKLLIQFQNNGVVDDSQLPKDRFSAERLKGVDSTLKIQPAKLEDSAVYLCASSPGTGLNTEAFFGQGTRLTVV.

This clone appeared a single time. The chain employs TRBV7-3 and TRBJ1-4, with D possibly matching TRBD1 (6 bases). CDR3 length: 14 residues. Germline V CDR1 and CDR2: SGHTA, FQGTGA. V dropped 6 bases and J dropped 5 bases, with 13 bases sitting between them. CDR3 residues: CASSTGTPNEKLFF. The CDR3 nucleotides read TGTGCCAGCAGTACCGGGACACCGAATGAAAAACTGTTTTTT.

The chain uses TRBV27 and TRBJ2-5; 11 nucleotides match TRBD1. The CDR3 is 14 residues long. Per germline, CDR1 MNHEY and CDR2 SMNVEV (reference sequence). The J segment lost 5 bases and the V segment lost 6 bases, leaving 5 bases of the junction unmatched. The CDR3 bases are TGTGCCAGCAGCACGGACAGGGGGCGGGAGACCCAGTACTTC. Translated: CASSTDRGRETQYF.

A single count supports this clone. This rearrangement joins TRBV7-9 to TRBJ1-1; no reliable D call. Germline V gene data show CDR1 as SEHNR and CDR2 as FQNEAQ (reference sequence). The CDR3 contains 15 residues. V shed 5 bases and J shed 6 bases, with 19 bases lying between them. Here the CDR3 DNA reads TGTGCCAGCAGCCCCAACAGTGTGGGAGGCGCTGAAGCTTTCTTT. Translation gives CASSPNSVGGAEAFF.

The chain combines TRBV5-1 with TRBJ2-3, with D perhaps TRBD2 (6 bases). The CDR3 runs to 16 residues. V gave up 1 base and J gave up 6 bases, with 18 bases separating them. Germline values: CDR1 SGHRS, CDR2 YFSETQ. The CDR3 DNA follows: TGCGCCAGCAGCTTGCCGGAGGGCTCGGCTCAGGATACGCAGTATTTT. Translated, it gives CASSLPEGSAQDTQYF.

This chain links TRBV27 with TRBJ2-1; 7 bases fit TRBD2. The CDR3 is 15 amino acids. The V and J ends lost 5 bases and 7 bases, in that order; junction bases with no gene match: 11. Germline CDR1 and CDR2: MNHEY and SMNVEV (reference sequence). CDR3 nucleotide sequence: TGTGCCAGCAGTCCCACTGGCGGGAGAAGAAATGAGCAGTTCTTC. It codes for CASSPTGGRRNEQFF.

This chain uses TRBV7-2 with TRBJ2-7; perhaps TRBD2 as D (6 bases). CDR1 is SGHTA, CDR2 FQGNSA, per germline. There are 15 residues in the CDR3. Trimming left V 0 bases short and J 3 bases short, with 12 bases between. The DNA of the CDR3 is TGTGCCAGCAGCTTAGCAGGGACTGCGTACTACGAGCAGTACTTC. Its protein is CASSLAGTAYYEQYF.

V is TRBV6-5 and J is TRBJ2-1, with D maybe TRBD2 (6 bases). Trimming left V 8 bases short and J 4 bases short, with 15 bases between. This CDR3 has 14 residues. The germline V gene has CDR1 MNHEY and CDR2 SVGAGI. The CDR3 loop reads CASGITGGYNEQFF. CDR3 sequence (DNA): TGTGCCAGCGGGATAACCGGGGGTTACAATGAGCAGTTCTTC.

A few counts support this clone. V gene TRBV6-1 combines with J gene TRBJ1-1; TRBD1 agrees at 8 bases. This CDR3 region has 14 residues. Germline CDR1 is MNHNS and CDR2 is SASEGT. The V and J ends lost 3 bases and 5 bases, in that order; junction bases with no gene match: 5. CDR3 sequence: CASSEGTGSTEAFF. For the CDR3, the DNA is TGTGCCAGCAGTGAGGGGACAGGCTCTACTGAAGCTTTCTTT.

V usage is TRBV5-1 and J usage is TRBJ2-5; TRBD1 agrees at 11 bases. The CDR3 is made up of 14 amino acids. V shed 7 bases, J shed 3 bases, and the junction held 5 bases outside the gene matches. The germline V gene has CDR1 SGHRS and CDR2 YFSETQ. The CDR3 loop is CASGRTGGEETQYF. The CDR3 nucleotides read TGCGCCAGCGGGCGGACAGGGGGCGAAGAGACCCAGTACTTC.

This sequence joins TRBV7-9 and TRBJ1-5; the D is unclear. This CDR3 has 14 amino acids. Germline loops: CDR1 SEHNR, CDR2 FQNEAQ (reference sequence). V dropped 1 base and J dropped 3 bases, with 7 bases sitting between them. For the CDR3, the DNA is TGTGCCAGCAGCTTAGGTGGCTTCAATCAGCCCCAGCATTTT. Translating it yields CASSLGGFNQPQHF.

The V gene is TRBV6-6, the J gene TRBJ2-2; TRBD1 aligns across 7 bases. This CDR3 comprises 13 residues. Germline trimming cut 6 bases from V and 6 bases from J; bases unmatched to any gene: 4. Germline V lookup: CDR1 MNHNY, CDR2 SVGAGI (reference sequence). CDR3 nucleotide sequence: TGTGCCAGCAGGCGACAGGGCCCCGGGGAGCTGTTTTTT. Translation gives CASRRQGPGELFF.

This clone was counted between two and nine times. CDR3 DNA sequence: TGTGCCAGCAGCGCTAGACAGGATATAAAAAATGAGCAGTACTTC. It encodes CASSARQDIKNEQYF. The rearrangement links TRBV28 to TRBJ2-7, with D possibly being TRBD1 (6 bases). Trimming cost V 6 bases and J 7 bases, with 22 bases left between them. The CDR3 consists of 15 residues. CDR1 MDHEN and CDR2 SYDVKM come from the germline V gene.

This chain links TRBV30 with TRBJ2-7; TRBD1 agrees at 10 bases. This CDR3 comprises 14 residues. V gave up 0 bases and J gave up 6 bases; unmatched junction bases: 5. CDR1 is GTSNPN, CDR2 SVGIG, per germline (reference sequence). CDR3 loop: CAWSVGTGESEQYF. The CDR3 DNA sequence: TGTGCCTGGAGTGTGGGGACAGGGGAAAGCGAGCAGTACTTC.

This rearrangement joins TRBV9 to TRBJ1-3; D call uncertain. V was cut by 0 bases and J by 0 bases, with 10 bases left in between. The length of the CDR3 is 16 residues. The germline V gene has CDR1 SGDLS and CDR2 YYNGEE. CDR3 DNA: TGTGCCAGCAGCGTAGGGCAGGCCCCCTCTGGAAACACCATATATTTT. This sequence encodes CASSVGQAPSGNTIYF. Drawing the rest from reference TRBV9 and TRBJ1-3, the complete variable domain is DSGVTQTPKHLITATGQRVTLRCSPRSGDLSVYWYQQSLDQGLQFLIQYYNGEERAKGNILERFSAQQFPDLHSELNLSSLELGDSALYFCASSVGQAPSGNTIYFGEGSWLTVV.

This clone was seen only a few times. V gene TRBV28 combines with J gene TRBJ2-7; possibly TRBD2 for D (5 bases). Germline loops: CDR1 MDHEN, CDR2 SYDVKM. Deletions cut 7 bases from V and 3 bases from J, with 13 bases between. The CDR3 runs 13 residues. In DNA form, the CDR3 reads TGTGCCAGCACCTACGAGGACTTCTACGAGCAGTACTTC. It yields the protein CASTYEDFYEQYF.

About this clone: The sample has other DNA sequences that encode this CDR3 too. This chain uses TRBV5-1 with TRBJ2-1; 8 bases agree with TRBD2. Trimming took 0 bases from V and 12 from J; bases not matched to a gene: 5. The V gene's germline CDR1 is SGHRS and CDR2 YFSETQ. The CDR3 extends over 13 amino acids. The chain's CDR3 is CASSLASGRLQFF. The CDR3 region has the DNA TGCGCCAGCAGCTTGGCAAGCGGGAGACTGCAGTTCTTC.

The rearrangement uses TRBV20-1 and TRBJ2-7, with a weak D call TRBD2 (5 bases). Trimming cost V 5 bases and J 3 bases, with 8 bases left between them. The germline CDR1 and CDR2 sequences are DFQATT and SNEGSKA (reference sequence). The CDR3 is made up of 11 amino acids. The CDR3 here is CSASEGYEQYF. The CDR3 region has the DNA TGCAGTGCTTCAGAGGGCTACGAGCAGTACTTC.